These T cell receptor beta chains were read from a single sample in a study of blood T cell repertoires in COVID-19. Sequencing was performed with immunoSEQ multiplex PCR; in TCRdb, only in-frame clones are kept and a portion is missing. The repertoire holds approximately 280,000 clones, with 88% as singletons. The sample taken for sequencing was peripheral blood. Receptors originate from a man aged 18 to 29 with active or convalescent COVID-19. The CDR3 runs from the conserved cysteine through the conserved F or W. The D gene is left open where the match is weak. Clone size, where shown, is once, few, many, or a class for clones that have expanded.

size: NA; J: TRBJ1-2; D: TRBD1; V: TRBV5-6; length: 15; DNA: TGTGCCAGCAGCTTGGAAGGCAGGGGGAGGCCTGGCTACACCTTC; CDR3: CASSLEGRGRPGYTF
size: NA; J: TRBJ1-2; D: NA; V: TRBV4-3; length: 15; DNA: TGCGCCAGCAGCCAAGATGCATACCTATACGATGGCTACACCTTC; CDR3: CASSQDAYLYDGYTF
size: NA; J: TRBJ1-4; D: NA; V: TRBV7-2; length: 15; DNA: TGTGCCAGCAGCTCCAGTCCGGGTATAGCGGAAAAACTGTTTTTT; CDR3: CASSSSPGIAEKLFF
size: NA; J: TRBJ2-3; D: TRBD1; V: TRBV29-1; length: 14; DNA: TGCAGCACCATAGGACAGGGTGTCACAGATACGCAGTATTTT; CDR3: CSTIGQGVTDTQYF
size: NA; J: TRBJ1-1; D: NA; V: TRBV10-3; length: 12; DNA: TGTGCCATCAGAGGGGGAAGTACTGAAGCTTTCTTT; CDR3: CAIRGGSTEAFF
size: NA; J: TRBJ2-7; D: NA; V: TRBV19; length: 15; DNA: TGTGCCAGTAGTACCCCAGTTGGCCGGGGCTACGAGCAGTACTTC; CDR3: CASSTPVGRGYEQYF
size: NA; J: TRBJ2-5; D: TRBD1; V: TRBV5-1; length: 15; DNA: TGCGCCAGCAGCTCGGGGACAGGGCCGGCGGAGACCCAGTACTTC; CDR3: CASSSGTGPAETQYF
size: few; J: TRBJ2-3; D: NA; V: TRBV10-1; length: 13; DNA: TGCGCCAGCAAGGACAGCTTCACAGATACGCAGTATTTT; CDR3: CASKDSFTDTQYF
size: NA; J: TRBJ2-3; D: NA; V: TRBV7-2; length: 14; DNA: TGTGCCAGCAGCTTAGGGGCTTCCACAGATACGCAGTATTTT; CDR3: CASSLGASTDTQYF
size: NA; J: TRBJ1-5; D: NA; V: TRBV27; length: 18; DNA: TGTGCCAGCAGTTTAAGGGGCCCGGATGGGTATAGCAATCAGCCCCAGCATTTT; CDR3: CASSLRGPDGYSNQPQHF
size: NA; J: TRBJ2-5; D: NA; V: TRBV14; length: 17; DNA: TGTGCCAGCAGCCAAGAGTGGAAGGGACACCACCAAGAGACCCAGTACTTC; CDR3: CASSQEWKGHHQETQYF
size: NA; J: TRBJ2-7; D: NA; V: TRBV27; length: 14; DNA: TGTGCCAGCAGTTCGAAGATGGGCTTCTACGAGCAGTACTTC; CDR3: CASSSKMGFYEQYF
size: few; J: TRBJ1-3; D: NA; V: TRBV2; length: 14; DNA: TGTGCCAGCAGTGATCAGCGGTCTGGAAACACCATATATTTT; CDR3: CASSDQRSGNTIYF
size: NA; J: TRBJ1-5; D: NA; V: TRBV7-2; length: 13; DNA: TGTGCCAGCAGCCCCTCCCTGGCGGGACCCCAGCATTTT; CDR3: CASSPSLAGPQHF
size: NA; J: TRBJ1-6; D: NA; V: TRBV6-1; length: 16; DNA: TGTGCCAGCAGTGAAGCACCCGGACTGCGAAATTCACCCCTCCACTTT; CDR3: CASSEAPGLRNSPLHF
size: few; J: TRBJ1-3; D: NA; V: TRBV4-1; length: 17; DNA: TGCGCCAGCAGCCAAGGGGTCGCGAGGTTTACTGGAAACACCATATATTTT; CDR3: CASSQGVARFTGNTIYF
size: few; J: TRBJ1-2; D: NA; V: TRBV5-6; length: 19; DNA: TGTGCCAGCAGCCGAGTCGAGTCGGCCCGGTCAGGGATTAACTATGGCTACACCTTC; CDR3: CASSRVESARSGINYGYTF
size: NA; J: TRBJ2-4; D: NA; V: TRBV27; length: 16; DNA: TGTGCCAGCAGTTTGCGAGGGCTCCTAGCCAAAAACATTCAGTACTTC; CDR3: CASSLRGLLAKNIQYF
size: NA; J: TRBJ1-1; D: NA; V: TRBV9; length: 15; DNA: TGTGCCAGCAGCACTCGACAGGAGATGAACACTGAAGCTTTCTTT; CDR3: CASSTRQEMNTEAFF
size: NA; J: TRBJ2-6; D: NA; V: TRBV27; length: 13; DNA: TGTGCCAGCAGTTTCTTTGGGGCCAACGTCCTGACTTTC; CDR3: CASSFFGANVLTF
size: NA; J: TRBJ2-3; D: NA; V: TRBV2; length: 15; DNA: TGTGCCCAGACGGGCGGCGGGGTTAGCACAGATACGCAGTATTTT; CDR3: CAQTGGGVSTDTQYF
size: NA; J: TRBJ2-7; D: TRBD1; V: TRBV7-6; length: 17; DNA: TGTGCCAGCAGCCAGGTTGGCGGACAGGGGCAAACCTACGAGCAGTACTTC; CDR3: CASSQVGGQGQTYEQYF
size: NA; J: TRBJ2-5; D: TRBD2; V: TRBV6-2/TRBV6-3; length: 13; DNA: TGTGCCAGCAGTAGCGGGGGCTTTGAGACCCAGTACTTC; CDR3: CASSSGGFETQYF
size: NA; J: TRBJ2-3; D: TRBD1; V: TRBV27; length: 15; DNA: TGTGCCAGCAGTTTTCAGACAGGGGGCATCGATACGCAGTATTTT; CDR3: CASSFQTGGIDTQYF
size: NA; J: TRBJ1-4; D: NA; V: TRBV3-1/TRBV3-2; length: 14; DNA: TGTGCCAGCAGCACCCCAAGGAGTTATGAAAAACTGTTTTTT; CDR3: CASSTPRSYEKLFF
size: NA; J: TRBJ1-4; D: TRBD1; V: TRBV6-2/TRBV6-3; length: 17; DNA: TGTGCCAGCAGTTACCGGGACAGGACCAAAACTAATGAAAAACTGTTTTTT; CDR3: CASSYRDRTKTNEKLFF
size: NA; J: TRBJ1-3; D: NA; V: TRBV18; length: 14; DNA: TGTGCCAGCTCACTCTCACCGGGGTCTAACACCATATATTTT; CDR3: CASSLSPGSNTIYF
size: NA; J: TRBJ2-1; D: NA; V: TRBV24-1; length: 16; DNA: TGTGCCACCCCCGGGGGACGGTGTTACTCCTACAATGAGCAGTTCTTC; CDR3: CATPGGRCYSYNEQFF
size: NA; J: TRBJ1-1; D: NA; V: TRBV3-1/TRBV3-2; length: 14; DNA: TGTGCCAGCAGCCGGGACAATACCCACACTGAAGCTTTCTTT; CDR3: CASSRDNTHTEAFF
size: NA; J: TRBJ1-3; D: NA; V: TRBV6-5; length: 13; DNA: TGTGCCAGCAGTTTCCCGGGTGGAAACACCATATATTTT; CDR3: CASSFPGGNTIYF
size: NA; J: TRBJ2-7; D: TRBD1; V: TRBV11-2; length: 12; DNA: TGTGCCACACGGACAGGGGGCTACGAGCAGTACTTC; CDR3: CATRTGGYEQYF
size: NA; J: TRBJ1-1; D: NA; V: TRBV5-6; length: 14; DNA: TGTGCCAGCAGCTTGGAGAGGGCATACACTGAAGCTTTCTTT; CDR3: CASSLERAYTEAFF
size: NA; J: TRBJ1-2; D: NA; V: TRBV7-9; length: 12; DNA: TGTGCCGCCACCCGGGACATCCTTGGCTACACCTTC; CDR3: CAATRDILGYTF
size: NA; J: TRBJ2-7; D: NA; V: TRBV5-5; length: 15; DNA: TGTGCCAGCAGCCGCACTTACTGGAGCTCCTACGAGCAGTACTTC; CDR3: CASSRTYWSSYEQYF
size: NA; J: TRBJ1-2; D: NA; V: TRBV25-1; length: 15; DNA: TGTGCCAGCAGTGAATCCCCAGGGAACGACTATGGCTACACCTTC; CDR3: CASSESPGNDYGYTF
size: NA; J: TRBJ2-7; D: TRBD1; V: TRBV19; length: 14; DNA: TGTGCCAGTACTGGGACAGACCTCTCTACCGAGCAGTACTTC; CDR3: CASTGTDLSTEQYF
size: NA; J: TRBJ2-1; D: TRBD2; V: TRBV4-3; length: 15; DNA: TGCGCCAGCAGCCAATGGACTAGCTCCTACAATGAGCAGTTCTTC; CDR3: CASSQWTSSYNEQFF
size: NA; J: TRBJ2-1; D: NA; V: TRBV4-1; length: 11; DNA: TGCGCCAGCAGCCACAACAATGAGCAGTTCTTC; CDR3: CASSHNNEQFF
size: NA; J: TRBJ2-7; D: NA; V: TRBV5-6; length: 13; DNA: TGTGCCAGCAGCCGGGTCCCTAGGTACGAGCAGTACTTC; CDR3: CASSRVPRYEQYF
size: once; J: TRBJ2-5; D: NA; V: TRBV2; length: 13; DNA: TGTGCCACCACGCAGGGTATGGGGGAGACCCAGTACTTC; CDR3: CATTQGMGETQYF
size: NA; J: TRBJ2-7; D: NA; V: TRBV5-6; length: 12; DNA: TGTGCCAGCAGTTGGGACAACTACGAGCAGTACTTC; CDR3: CASSWDNYEQYF
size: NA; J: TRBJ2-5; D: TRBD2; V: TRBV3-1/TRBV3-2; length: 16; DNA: TGTGCCAGCAGCCATAGCGGGGCAATTTACGAAGAGACCCAGTACTTC; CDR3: CASSHSGAIYEETQYF
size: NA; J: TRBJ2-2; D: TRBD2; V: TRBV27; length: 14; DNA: TGTGCCAGCAGTTCGGGACTAGCGTTCGGGGAGCTGTTTTTT; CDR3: CASSSGLAFGELFF
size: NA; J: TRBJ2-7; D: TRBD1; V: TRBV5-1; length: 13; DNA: TGCGCCAGCAGCTTGACAGGGGGGTACGAGCAGTACTTC; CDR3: CASSLTGGYEQYF
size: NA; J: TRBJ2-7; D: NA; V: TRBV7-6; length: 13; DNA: TGTGCCAGCAGCTTAGGGTCAGGGATCGAGCAGTACTTC; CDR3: CASSLGSGIEQYF
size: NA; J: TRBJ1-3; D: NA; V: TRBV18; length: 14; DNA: TGTGCCAGCTCACCGGGGGGGCCCGGAAACACCATATATTTT; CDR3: CASSPGGPGNTIYF
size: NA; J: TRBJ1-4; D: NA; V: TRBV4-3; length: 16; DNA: TGCGCCAGCAGCCAAGACCAAATCGTCCCACAGGGTCTACTGTTTTTT; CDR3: CASSQDQIVPQGLLFF
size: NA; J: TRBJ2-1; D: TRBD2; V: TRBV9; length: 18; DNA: TGTGCCAGCACCTCCCCCCCGGGGGGCGGGGGGGCCTACAATGAGCAGTTCTTC; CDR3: CASTSPPGGGGAYNEQFF
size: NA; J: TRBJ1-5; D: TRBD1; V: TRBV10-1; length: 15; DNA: TGCGCCAGCAGGGACGACAGGGCCGGGAGACAGCCCCAGCATTTT; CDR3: CASRDDRAGRQPQHF
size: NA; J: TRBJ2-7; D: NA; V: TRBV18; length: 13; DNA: TGTGCCAGCTCACCAGGGCAAACCTACGAGCAGTACTTC; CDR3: CASSPGQTYEQYF
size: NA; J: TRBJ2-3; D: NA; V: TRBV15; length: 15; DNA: TGTGCCACCAGCAGAGTAGTAGCTTTAACAGATACGCAGTATTTT; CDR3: CATSRVVALTDTQYF
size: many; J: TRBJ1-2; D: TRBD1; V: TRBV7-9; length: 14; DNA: TGTGCCAGCAGCTTAGGCCGGGACAGCTATGGCTACACCTTC; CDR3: CASSLGRDSYGYTF
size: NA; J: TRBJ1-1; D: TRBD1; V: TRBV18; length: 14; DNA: TGTGCCAGCTCACCGGGACAGGGGTACACTGAAGCTTTCTTT; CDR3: CASSPGQGYTEAFF
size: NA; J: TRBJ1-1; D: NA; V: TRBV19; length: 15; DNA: TGTGCCAGTACCCCCGGACAGAGAATGAACACTGAAGCTTTCTTT; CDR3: CASTPGQRMNTEAFF
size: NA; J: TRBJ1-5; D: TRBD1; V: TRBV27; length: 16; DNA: TGTGCCAGCAGTTCTGAATTCCCAGGGGGCTATCAGCCCCAGCATTTT; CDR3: CASSSEFPGGYQPQHF
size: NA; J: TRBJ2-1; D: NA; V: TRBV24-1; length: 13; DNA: TGTGCCACCAGTGATGGGGGGTACAATGAGCAGTTCTTC; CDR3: CATSDGGYNEQFF